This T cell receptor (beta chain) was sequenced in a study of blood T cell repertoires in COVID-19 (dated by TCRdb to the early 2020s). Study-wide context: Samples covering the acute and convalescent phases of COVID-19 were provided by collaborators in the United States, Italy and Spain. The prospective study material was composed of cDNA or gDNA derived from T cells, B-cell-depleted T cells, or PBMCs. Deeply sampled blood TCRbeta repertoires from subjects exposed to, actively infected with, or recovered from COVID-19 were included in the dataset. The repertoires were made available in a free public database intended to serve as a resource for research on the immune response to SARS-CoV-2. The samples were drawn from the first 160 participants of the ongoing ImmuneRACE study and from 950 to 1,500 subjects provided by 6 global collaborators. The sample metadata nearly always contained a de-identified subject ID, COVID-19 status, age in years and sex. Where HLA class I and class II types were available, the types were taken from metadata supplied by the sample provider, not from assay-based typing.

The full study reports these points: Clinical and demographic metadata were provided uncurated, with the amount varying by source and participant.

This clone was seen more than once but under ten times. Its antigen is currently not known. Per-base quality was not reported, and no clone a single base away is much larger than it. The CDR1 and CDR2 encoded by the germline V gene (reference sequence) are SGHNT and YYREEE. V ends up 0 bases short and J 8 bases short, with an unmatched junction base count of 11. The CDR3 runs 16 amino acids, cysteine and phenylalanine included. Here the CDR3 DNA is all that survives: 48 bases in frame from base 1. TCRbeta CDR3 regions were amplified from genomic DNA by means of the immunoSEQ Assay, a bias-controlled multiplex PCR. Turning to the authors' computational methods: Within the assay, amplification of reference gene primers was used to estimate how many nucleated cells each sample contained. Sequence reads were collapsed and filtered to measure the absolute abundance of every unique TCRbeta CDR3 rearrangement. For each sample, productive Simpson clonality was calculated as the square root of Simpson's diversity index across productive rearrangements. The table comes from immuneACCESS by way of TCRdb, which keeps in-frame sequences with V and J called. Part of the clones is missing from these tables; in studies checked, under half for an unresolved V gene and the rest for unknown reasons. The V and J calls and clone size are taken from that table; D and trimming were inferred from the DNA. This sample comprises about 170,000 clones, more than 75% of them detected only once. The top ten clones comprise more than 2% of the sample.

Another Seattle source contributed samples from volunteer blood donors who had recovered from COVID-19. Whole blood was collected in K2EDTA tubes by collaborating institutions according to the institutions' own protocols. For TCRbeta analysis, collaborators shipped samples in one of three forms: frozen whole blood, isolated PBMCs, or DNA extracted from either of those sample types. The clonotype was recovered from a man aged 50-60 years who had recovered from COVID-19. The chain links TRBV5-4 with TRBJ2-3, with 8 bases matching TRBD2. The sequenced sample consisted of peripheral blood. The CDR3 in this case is CASSLGQSGGLGTQYF. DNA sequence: TGTGCCAGCAGCTTGGGACAGAGCGGGGGTCTGGGTACGCAGTATTTT.